This record concerns one T cell receptor (beta chain) sequence. This clone was observed a single time. The target of this receptor is not known. No per-base quality is available; no much larger clone lies one base away. TCR libraries were generated with the immunoSEQ multiplex PCR assay, using TCR-beta and/or TCR-alpha/delta assays for each sample. Amplified TCR libraries were sequenced on the Illumina high-throughput platform. Per the authors' processing: Clustering and dimensionality reduction were performed using pairwise TCRdist distances among GMM-specific receptors from ex vivo sorted or in vitro expanded T cells. The score assigned to each clinical repertoire was mean NN-distance, meaning the average TCRdist to the nearest 10% of tetramer-positive reference sequences. GEM TCR motif frequency was calculated as the fraction of unique TCRs that matched known GEM sequences by V/J usage and CDR3 length. Active tuberculosis was classified by linear discriminant analysis with leave-one-out cross-validation, implemented in scikit-learn. Here the immuneACCESS table is served through TCRdb, limited to in-frame sequences with V and J called. Missing clones are a known gap in these copies; in checked studies unresolved V genes cover under half, and the rest lacks a known reason. Clone size and the V and J calls come from that table; the DNA yielded D and trimming. Counted in this sample were more than 30,000 clones; roughly 94% of them appeared once. Approximately 4.3% of the sample rests with the top ten.

What the time point label conveys for this sample: new active TB diagnosis, blood taken before or within 7 days of starting treatment. Patients with active tuberculosis were defined as newly diagnosed, HIV-seronegative South African adults aged 18 years or older. Active tuberculosis was confirmed by positive sputum smear microscopy and/or positive M. tuberculosis culture. Immunosequencing of unsorted cryopreserved PBMC covered, on average, around 97,000 T cells per clinical donor. This record belongs to a study of T cells in tuberculosis (dated by TCRdb to between 2017 and 2018). For the wider study: The study combined CD1B tetramers and high-throughput TCR immunosequencing to characterize T cells specific for the mycobacterial lipid antigen glucose monomycolate (GMM). IGRA-negative adolescents, IGRA-positive adolescents with latent tuberculosis and adults with active tuberculosis, some 11 per group, were compared in a South African clinical cohort. PBMC from active tuberculosis patients were archived either before standard anti-tuberculosis treatment began or within 7 days of the start of that treatment.

The study at large found these results: Using GEM motif frequencies, a classifier achieved roughly 72% accuracy, whereas a classifier built on the diverse GMM-specific repertoire got to around 90% accuracy (AUROC roughly 0.88). Smaller NN-distances were partly driven by shorter CDR3-alpha lengths in active tuberculosis patients, and statistical significance was not reached for the TCR-beta difference. Which clinical samples got chosen depended on the availability of cryopreserved specimens, and the active tuberculosis cases were adults, whereas the controls were adolescents. Compared with IGRA-negative controls, TCR-alpha repertoires from active tuberculosis had smaller mean NN-distances to GMM-specific TCRs, which suggests clonal expansion of these TCRs.

The CDR3 holds 15 amino acids from the cysteine to the phenylalanine. Just CDR3 DNA is preserved here, 45 bases in frame from base 1. CDR1 and CDR2, per the germline V gene (reference sequence), are SGHKS and YYEKEE. V is reduced by 2 bases and J by 0 bases, leaving a spacing of 9 bases between them. Source: PBMCs, taken at tuberculosis diagnosis. Rearrangement joined TRBV5-5 to TRBJ1-5; the D segment cannot be called with confidence. The TCR originated in an adult with tuberculosis. The bases read TGTGCCAGCAGCTTTCGGCAGGATAGCAATCAGCCCCAGCATTTT. It is translated as CASSFRQDSNQPQHF.